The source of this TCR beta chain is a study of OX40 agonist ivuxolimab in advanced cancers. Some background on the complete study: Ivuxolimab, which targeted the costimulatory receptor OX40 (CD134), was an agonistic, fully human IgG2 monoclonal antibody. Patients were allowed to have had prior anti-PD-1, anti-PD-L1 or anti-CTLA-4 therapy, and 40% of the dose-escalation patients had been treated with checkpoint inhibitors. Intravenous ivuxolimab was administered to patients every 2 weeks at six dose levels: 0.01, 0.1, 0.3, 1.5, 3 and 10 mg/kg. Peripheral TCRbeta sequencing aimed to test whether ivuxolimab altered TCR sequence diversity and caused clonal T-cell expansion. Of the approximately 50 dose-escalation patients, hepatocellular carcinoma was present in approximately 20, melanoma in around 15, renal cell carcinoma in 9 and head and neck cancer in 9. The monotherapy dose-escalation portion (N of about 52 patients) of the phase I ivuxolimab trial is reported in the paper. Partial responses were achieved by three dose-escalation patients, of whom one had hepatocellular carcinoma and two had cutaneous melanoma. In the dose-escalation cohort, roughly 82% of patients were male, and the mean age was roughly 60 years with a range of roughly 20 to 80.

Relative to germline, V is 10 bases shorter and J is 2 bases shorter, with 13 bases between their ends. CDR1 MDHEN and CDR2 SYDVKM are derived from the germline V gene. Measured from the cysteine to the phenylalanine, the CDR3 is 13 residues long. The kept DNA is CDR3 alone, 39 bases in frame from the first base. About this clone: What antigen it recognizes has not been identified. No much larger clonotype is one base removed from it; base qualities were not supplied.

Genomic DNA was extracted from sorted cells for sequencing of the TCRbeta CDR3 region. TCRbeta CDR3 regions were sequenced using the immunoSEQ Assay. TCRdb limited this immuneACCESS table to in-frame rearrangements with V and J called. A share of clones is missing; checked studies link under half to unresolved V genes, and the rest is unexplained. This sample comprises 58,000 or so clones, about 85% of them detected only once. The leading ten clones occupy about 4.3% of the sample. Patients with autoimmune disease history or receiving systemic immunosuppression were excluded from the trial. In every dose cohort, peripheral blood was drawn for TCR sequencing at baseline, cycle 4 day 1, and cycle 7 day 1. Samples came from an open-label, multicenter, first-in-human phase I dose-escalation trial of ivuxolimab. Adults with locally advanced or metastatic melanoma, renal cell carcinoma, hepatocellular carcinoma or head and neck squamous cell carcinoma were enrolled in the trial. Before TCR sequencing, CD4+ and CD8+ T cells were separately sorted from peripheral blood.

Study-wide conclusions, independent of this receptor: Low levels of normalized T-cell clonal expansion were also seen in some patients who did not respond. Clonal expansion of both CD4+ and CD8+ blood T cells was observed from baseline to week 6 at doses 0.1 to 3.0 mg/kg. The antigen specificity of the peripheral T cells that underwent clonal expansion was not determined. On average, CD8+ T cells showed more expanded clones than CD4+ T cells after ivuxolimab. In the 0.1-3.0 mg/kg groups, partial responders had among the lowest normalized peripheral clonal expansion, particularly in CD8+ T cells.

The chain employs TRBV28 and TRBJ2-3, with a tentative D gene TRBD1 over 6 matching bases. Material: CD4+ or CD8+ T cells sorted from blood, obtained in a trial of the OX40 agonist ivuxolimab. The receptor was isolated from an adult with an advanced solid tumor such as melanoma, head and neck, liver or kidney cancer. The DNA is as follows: TGTGCCACGACAGGTTCTTACACAGATACGCAGTATTTT. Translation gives CATTGSYTDTQYF.